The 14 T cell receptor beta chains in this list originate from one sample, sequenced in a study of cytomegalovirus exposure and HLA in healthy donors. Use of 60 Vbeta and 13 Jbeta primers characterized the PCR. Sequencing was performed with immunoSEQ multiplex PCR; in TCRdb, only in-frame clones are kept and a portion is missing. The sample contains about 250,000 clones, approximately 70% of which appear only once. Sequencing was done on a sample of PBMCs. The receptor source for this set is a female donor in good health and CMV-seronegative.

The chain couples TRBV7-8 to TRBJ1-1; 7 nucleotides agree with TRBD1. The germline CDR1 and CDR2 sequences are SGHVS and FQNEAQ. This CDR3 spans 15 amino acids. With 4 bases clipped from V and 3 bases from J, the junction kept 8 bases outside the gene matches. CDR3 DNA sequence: TGTGCCAGCAGCTCTACTCAGGGGGTGCACACTGAAGCTTTCTTT. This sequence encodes CASSSTQGVHTEAFF.

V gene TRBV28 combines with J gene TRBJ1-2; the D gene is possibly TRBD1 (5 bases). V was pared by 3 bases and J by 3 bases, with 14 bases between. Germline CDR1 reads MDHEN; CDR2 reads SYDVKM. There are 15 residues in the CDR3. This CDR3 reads CASSLQGPGYYGYTF. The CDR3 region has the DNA TGTGCCAGCAGTTTGCAGGGTCCGGGTTACTATGGCTACACCTTC.

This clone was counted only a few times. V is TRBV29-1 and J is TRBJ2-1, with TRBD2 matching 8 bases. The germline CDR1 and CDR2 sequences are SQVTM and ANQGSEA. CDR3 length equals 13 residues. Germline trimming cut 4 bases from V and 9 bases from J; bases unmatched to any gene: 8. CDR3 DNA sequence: TGCAGCGTTGTTAAGCGGGAGAGTACTGAGCAGTTCTTC. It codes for CSVVKRESTEQFF.

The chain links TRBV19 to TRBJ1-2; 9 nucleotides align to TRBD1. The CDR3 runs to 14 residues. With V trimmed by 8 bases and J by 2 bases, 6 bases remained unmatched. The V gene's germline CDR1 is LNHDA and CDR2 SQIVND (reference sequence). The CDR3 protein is CASSRDRENYGYTF. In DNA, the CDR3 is TGTGCCAGTTCCCGGGACAGGGAAAACTATGGCTACACCTTC.

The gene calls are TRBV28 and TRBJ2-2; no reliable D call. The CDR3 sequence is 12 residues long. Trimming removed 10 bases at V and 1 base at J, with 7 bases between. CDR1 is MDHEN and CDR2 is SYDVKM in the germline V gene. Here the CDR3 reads CATSGNTGELFF. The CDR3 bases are TGTGCCACTTCCGGGAACACCGGGGAGCTGTTTTTT.

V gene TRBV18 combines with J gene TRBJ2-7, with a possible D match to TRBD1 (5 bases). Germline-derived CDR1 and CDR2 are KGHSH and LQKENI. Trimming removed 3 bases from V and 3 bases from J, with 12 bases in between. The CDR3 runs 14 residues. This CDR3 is CASSPFAQGYEQYF. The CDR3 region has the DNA TGTGCCAGCTCACCCTTCGCCCAGGGCTACGAGCAGTACTTC.

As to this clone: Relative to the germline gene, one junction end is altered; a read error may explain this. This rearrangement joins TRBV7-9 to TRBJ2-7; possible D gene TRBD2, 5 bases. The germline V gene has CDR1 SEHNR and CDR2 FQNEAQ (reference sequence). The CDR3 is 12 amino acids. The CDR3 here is CSSSSDYYEQYF. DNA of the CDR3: TGTTCCAGCAGCTCTGACTACTACGAGCAGTACTTC.

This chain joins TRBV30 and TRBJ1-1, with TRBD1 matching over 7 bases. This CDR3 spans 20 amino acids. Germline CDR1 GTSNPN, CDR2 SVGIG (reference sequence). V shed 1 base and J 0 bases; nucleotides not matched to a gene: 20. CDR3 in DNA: TGTGCCTGGAGTGCCTTGCCGGGACAGTCTAAAATCTTCCTGAACACTGAAGCTTTCTTT. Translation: CAWSALPGQSKIFLNTEAFF.

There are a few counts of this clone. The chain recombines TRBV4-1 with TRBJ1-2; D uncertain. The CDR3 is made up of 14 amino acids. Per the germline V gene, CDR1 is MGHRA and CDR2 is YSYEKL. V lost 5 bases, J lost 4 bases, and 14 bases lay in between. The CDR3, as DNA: TGCGCCAGCAGCGAATCATCCAACAGCTATGGCTACACCTTC. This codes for CASSESSNSYGYTF.

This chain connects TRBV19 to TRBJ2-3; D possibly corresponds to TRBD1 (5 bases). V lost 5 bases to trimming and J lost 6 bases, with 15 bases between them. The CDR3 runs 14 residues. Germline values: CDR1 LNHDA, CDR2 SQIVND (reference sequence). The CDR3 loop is CASSPETDPDTQYF. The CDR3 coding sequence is TGTGCCAGTAGTCCAGAGACAGACCCCGATACGCAGTATTTT.

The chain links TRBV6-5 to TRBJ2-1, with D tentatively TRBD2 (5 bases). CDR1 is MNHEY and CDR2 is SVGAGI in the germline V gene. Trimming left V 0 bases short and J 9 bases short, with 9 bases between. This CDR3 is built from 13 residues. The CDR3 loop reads CASSYSRVGEQFF. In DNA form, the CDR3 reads TGTGCCAGCAGTTACTCGAGGGTTGGTGAGCAGTTCTTC.

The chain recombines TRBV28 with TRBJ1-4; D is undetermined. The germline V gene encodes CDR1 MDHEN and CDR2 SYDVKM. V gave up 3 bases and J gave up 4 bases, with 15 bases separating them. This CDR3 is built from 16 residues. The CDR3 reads CASSFMRGSRNEKLFF. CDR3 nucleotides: TGTGCCAGCAGTTTTATGCGGGGATCCCGTAATGAAAAACTGTTTTTT.

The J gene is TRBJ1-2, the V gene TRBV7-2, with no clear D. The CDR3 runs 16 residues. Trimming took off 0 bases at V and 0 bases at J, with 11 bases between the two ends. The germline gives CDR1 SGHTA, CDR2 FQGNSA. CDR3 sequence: CASSLAPRVPNYGYTF. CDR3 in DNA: TGTGCCAGCAGCTTAGCGCCGCGGGTCCCTAACTATGGCTACACCTTC. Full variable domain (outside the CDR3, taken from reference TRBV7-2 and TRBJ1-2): GAGVSQSPSNKVTEKGKDVELRCDPISGHTALYWYRQSLGQGLEFLIYFQGNSAPDKSGLPSDRFSAERTGGSVSTLTIQRTQQEDSAVYLCASSLAPRVPNYGYTFGSGTRLTVV.

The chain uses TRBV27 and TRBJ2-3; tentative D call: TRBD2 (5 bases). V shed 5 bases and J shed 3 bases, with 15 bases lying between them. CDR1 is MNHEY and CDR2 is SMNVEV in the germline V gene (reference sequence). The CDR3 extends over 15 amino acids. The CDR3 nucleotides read TGTGCCAGCAGTCCTCGGGGTCGAAGGACAGATACGCAGTATTTT. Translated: CASSPRGRRTDTQYF.